This T cell receptor beta chain stems from a study of CD8+ T cells in alopecia areata. General study points: Scalp sample data also include resident alphabeta T cells from normal skin. Mouse data revealed clearer TCR sharing than patient data did, a gap possibly tied to HLA.

Sorting of CD4+ and CD8+ T cells was performed on PBMCs. Sequencing templates came from extracted RNA that was reverse transcribed into cDNA. Assay: immunoSEQ multiplex PCR; the TCRdb copy retains only in-frame clones and omits some. The sample lists 200,000 or so clones, approximately 53% seen once, with nearly 5% in the top ten. This clone was seen only a few times. The antigen is not known. This CDR3 has 12 amino acids. Between the trimmed V and J ends, which lost 5 bases and 2 bases, there was a span of 8 bases. From germline, CDR1 is SQVTM and CDR2 ANQGSEA. The sample comprised CD8+ T cells sorted from blood. The V call is TRBV29-1, the J call TRBJ2-3, with D perhaps assigned TRBD1 or TRBD2 (5 bases each). This clonotype originated in a human donor in good health. CDR3 DNA sequence: TGCAGCGTTCTGGGGGACACAGATACGCAGTATTTT. It encodes CSVLGDTDTQYF.